This T cell receptor beta chain was captured in a study of shared clonotypes between healthy human individuals. Points from the study as a whole: Estimated richness values were generally larger in naive subsets than in memory subsets. Sampling included only blood; tissue repertoires likely differ. Having only a few donors restricted how much genetic and exposure-history diversity was captured.

Profiling relied on immunoSEQ multiplex PCR, and the TCRdb table lists in-frame clones only, not all of them. The table has nearly 2 million clones, about 94% seen once. With regard to this clone: No antigen is known for it.

The V segment lost 5 bases and the J segment 8 bases; nucleotides outside the gene matches: 8. This CDR3 region has 14 residues. Looked up from germline, CDR1 is MNHEY and CDR2 is SVGAGI. Naive CD8 cells, CD45RO-negative and positively selected for CCR7, excluded terminally differentiated effector memory CD45RA+ cells. The chain joins TRBV6-5 to TRBJ1-2, with 10 bases identical to TRBD1. The clonotype comes from a man younger than 35 in good health. The specimen was naive CD8+ T cells sorted from blood. CDR3 bases: TGTGCCAGCAGTGCAGACAGGGGGCGAGAGGGCTACACCTTC. This sequence encodes CASSADRGREGYTF.